The following is a TCR beta chain sequence with its context. What it binds is unknown. This sample is part of a study of CD8 T cells in ankylosing spondylitis. Findings of the study overall: For ankylosing spondylitis blood, a TCR beta motif of about eight highly homologous variants appeared characteristic. Significant enrichment of disease-linked clones was reportedly seen in matched ankylosing spondylitis synovial fluid.

With 3 bases clipped from V and 0 bases from J, the junction kept 9 bases outside the gene matches. This CDR3 comprises 17 residues. Germline CDR1 SGDLS, CDR2 YYNGEE. Scientists made TCR beta libraries using quantitative 5'-RACE with molecular barcodes. Using its own MiXCR run on the 5' RACE reads, TCRdb lists one record per CDR3 protein. The table lists about 160,000 distinct CDR3 sequences, approximately 20% of them singletons. Material: blood, either unsorted or a sorted T cell fraction (not recorded which). V usage is TRBV9 and J usage is TRBJ2-5; 9 bases match TRBD2. The receptor was isolated from a male donor with ankylosing spondylitis or in good health (not recorded which). The CDR3 DNA is TGTGCCAGCAGCGGCCGACTAGCGGACTCCTACCAAGAGACCCAGTACTTC. This sequence encodes CASSGRLADSYQETQYF.